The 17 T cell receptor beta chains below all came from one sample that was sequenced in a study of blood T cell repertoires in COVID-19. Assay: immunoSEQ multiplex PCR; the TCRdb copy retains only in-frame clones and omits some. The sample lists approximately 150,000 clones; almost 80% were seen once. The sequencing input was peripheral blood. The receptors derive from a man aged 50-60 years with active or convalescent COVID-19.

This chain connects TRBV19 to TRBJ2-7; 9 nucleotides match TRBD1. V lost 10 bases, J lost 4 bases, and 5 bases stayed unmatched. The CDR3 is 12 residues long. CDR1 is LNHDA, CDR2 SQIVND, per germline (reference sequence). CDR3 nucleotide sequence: TGTGCCACTACGGACAGGGGATACGAGCAGTACTTC. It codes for CATTDRGYEQYF.

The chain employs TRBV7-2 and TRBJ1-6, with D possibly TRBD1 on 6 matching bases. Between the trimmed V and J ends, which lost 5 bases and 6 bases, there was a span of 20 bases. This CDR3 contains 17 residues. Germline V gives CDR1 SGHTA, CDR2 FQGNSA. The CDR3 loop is CASSQGSTELFNSPLHF. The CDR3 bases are TGTGCCAGCAGCCAGGGGTCTACAGAACTTTTTAATTCACCCCTCCACTTT.

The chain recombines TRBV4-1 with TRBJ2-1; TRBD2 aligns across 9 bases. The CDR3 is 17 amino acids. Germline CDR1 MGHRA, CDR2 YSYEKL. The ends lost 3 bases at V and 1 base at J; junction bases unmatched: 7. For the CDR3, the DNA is TGCGCCAGCAGCCACATAGGGCTAGCGGGATCCTACAATGAGCAGTTCTTC. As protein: CASSHIGLAGSYNEQFF.

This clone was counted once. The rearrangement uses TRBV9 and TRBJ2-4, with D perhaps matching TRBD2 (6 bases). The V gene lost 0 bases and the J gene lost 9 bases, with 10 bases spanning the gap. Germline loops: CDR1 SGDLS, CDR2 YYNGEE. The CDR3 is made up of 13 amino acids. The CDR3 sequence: CASSVEQGGIQYF. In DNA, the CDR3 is TGTGCCAGCAGCGTAGAGCAGGGAGGCATTCAGTACTTC.

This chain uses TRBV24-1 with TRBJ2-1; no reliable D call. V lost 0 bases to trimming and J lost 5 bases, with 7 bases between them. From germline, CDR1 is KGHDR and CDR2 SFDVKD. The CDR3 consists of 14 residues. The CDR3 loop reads CATSDLGPHNEQFF. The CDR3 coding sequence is TGTGCCACCAGTGATTTGGGGCCTCACAATGAGCAGTTCTTC.

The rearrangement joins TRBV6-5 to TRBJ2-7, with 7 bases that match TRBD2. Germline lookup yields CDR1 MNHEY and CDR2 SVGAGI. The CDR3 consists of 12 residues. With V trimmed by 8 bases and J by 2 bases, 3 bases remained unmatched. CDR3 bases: TGTGCCAGCCAGCGGGACCCCTACGAGCAGTACTTC. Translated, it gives CASQRDPYEQYF.

In nucleotides, the CDR3 is TGCAGCGTTGAAGAAGGGGACATAATATCCTACGAGCAGTACTTC. Translation: CSVEEGDIISYEQYF. This rearrangement joins TRBV29-1 to TRBJ2-7; a weak D match, TRBD1 (6 bases). The CDR3 has 15 residues. The V end was cut by 0 bases, the J end by 1 base, with 13 bases between. CDR1 and CDR2 (germline): SQVTM, ANQGSEA.

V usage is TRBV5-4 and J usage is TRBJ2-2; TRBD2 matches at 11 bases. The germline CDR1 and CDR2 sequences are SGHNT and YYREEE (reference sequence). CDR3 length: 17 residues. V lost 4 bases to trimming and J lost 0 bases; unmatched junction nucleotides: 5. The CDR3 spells CASSPPGLAANTGELFF. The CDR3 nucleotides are TGTGCCAGCAGCCCACCGGGACTAGCGGCGAACACCGGGGAGCTGTTTTTT.

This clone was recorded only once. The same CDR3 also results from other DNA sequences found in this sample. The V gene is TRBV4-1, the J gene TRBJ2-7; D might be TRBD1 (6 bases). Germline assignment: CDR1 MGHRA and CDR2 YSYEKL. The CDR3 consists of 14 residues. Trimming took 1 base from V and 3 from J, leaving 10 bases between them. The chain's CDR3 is CASSQGQGSYEQYF. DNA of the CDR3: TGCGCCAGCAGCCAAGGGCAGGGGAGCTACGAGCAGTACTTC.

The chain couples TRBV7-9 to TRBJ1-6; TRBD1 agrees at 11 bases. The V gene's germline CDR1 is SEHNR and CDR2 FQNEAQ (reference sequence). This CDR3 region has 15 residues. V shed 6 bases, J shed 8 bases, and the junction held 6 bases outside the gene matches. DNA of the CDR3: TGTGCCAGCAGTTACGGGACAGGGGGACATTCACCCCTCCACTTT. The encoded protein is CASSYGTGGHSPLHF. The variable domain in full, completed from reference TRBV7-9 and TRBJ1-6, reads DTGVSQNPRHKITKRGQNVTFRCDPISEHNRLYWYRQTLGQGPEFLTYFQNEAQLEKSRLLSDRFSAERPKGSFSTLEIQRTEQGDSAMYLCASSYGTGGHSPLHFGNGTRLTVT.

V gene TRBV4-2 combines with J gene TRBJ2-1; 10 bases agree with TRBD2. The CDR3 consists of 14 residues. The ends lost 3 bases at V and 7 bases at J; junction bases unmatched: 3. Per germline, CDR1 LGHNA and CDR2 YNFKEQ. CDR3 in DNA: TGTGCCAGCAGCCACGGGACTAGCGATAATGAGCAGTTCTTC. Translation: CASSHGTSDNEQFF.

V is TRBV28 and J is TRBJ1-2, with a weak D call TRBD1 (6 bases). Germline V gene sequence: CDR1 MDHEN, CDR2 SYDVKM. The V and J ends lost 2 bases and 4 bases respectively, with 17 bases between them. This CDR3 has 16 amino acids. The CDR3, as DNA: TGTGCCAGCAGTTTAAGCAGGGGAGTTAGTAGCTATGGCTACACCTTC. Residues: CASSLSRGVSSYGYTF.

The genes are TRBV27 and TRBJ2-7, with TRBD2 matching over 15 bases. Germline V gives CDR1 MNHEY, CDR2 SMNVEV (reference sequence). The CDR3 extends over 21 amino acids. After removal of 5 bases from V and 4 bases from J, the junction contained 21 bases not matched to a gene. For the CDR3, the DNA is TGTGCCAGCAGTACACACCAGGACCCGGGACTAGCGGGAGGTGTAGGGTACGAGCAGTACTTC. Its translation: CASSTHQDPGLAGGVGYEQYF.

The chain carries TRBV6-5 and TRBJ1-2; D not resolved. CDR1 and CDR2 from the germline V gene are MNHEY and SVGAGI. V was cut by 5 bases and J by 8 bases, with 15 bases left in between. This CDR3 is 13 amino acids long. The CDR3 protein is CASSRSDQQGYTF. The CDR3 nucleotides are TGTGCCAGCAGTCGGTCCGACCAACAGGGCTACACCTTC.

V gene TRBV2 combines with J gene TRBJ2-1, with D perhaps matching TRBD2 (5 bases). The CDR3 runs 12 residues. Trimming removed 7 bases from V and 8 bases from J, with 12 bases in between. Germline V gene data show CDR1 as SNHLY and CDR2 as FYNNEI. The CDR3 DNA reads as TGTGCCAGCAAACTAGTGATGGATGAGCAGTTCTTC. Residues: CASKLVMDEQFF.

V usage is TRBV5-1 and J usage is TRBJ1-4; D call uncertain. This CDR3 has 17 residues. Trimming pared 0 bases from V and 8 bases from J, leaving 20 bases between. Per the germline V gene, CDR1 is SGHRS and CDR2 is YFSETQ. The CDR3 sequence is CASSLVGSRRAGEKLFF. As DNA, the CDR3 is TGCGCCAGCAGCTTGGTGGGGAGTCGGCGGGCCGGGGAAAAACTGTTTTTT.

The CDR3 sequence is CASSGSLNTGELFF. The CDR3 bases are TGTGCCAGCAGTGGCTCACTGAACACCGGGGAGCTGTTTTTT. The V gene is TRBV6-4, the J gene TRBJ2-2, with no clear D. Per germline, CDR1 MRHNA and CDR2 SNTAGT. Between the trimmed V and J ends, which lost 4 bases and 1 base, there was a span of 7 bases. CDR3 size: 14 residues.